This T cell receptor beta chain was recorded in a study of beta chain features in type 1 diabetes (dated by TCRdb to 2016 to 2018). For the study in its entirety: Mean age, gender distribution, total cell number and subset yield did not differ between patients and healthy donors. A total of 85 million to 140 million sorted cells were examined across all samples, and a strong correlation was observed between cell number per subset and RNA yield. The study compared TCRB repertoires of sorted circulating CD4+ T cell subsets between recently diagnosed type 1 diabetes patients and matched healthy donors. Naive and central memory subsets were obtained from all 30 or so donors, but regulatory and stem cell-like memory subsets were isolated from only 8 patients and roughly 8 healthy donors. Study-wide conclusions, independent of this receptor: HLA sub-analyses involved small numbers of individuals, so any influence of HLA type on TCRB rearrangement remained unresolved. Shorter templates might be favored by PCR, yet because patient and control samples were amplified and corrected together, any such skew would affect both groups equally. A moderate but significant shortening of TCRB CDR3 length was observed in type 1 diabetes patients in all four CD4+ subsets. Because cDNA rather than genomic DNA was sequenced, highly expressing activated cells could have been over-represented, although no difference in activation and CD3 levels was found between groups. At VDJ recombination sites, patients with type 1 diabetes made fewer insertions and deleted more nucleotides, a pattern implying thymic rearrangement abnormalities. Naive, central memory and regulatory TCRB repertoires appeared to be more alike among patients than among healthy donors.

There are a few counts of this clone. It has no known antigen specificity. No base quality values were provided; no much bigger clone lies one nucleotide off. Inclusive of the bounding cysteine and phenylalanine, the CDR3 is 16 residues long. Of all the DNA, just the CDR3 is kept, 48 bases in frame from base 1. V loses 2 bases, J loses 1 base, and the germline ends lie 12 bases apart. CDR1 and CDR2 (MDHEN, SYDVKM) derive from the germline V gene. A single peripheral blood draw of 90 to 150 mL on average was collected from each donor into heparinised tubes. Using a panel that included CD45RO, CCR7, CD25, CD127, CD95 and CD27, naive, central memory, regulatory and stem cell-like memory CD4+ T cells were sorted on a BD FACSAria II. Every sorted population had a purity above 98%. PBMCs were isolated immediately by Lymphoprep density gradient centrifugation and stained directly without culture. So that batch effects would be minimized, each experiment stained and sorted samples in pairs, pairing one healthy donor with one patient.

The High Capacity cDNA Reverse Transcription Kit was used to reverse transcribe all of the isolated RNA, meaning that expressed TCRB transcripts were what got sequenced. Deep immunoSEQ sequencing was applied to naive, central memory and regulatory T cell samples, giving an average of roughly 3.5 million total reads per sample. After sorted cells were lysed in RLT buffer, RNA was extracted with DNase-treated RNeasy Micro or Mini kits, with the choice depending on cell number. Each cell subset was processed on its own to prevent cross-contamination, while patient and healthy donor samples were processed together. TCRB sequences were amplified from cDNA with the immunoSEQ multiplex PCR, producing 87-bp fragments spanning the CDR3 region. Sequencing of the amplicons was performed on the Illumina HiSeq platform. Per the original workflow: Synthetic template baselines were used to correct PCR bias computationally, reads within Hamming distance 2 were collapsed together, and singletons that could not be merged were discarded. Reads were aligned against IMGT so that V, D and J genes, CDR3 length and insertions or deletions at six rearrangement sites could be assigned. Clonotype counts were normalized to sorted cell number within each subset before computing true diversity and Gini coefficients with the tcR R package. The overlap coefficient, calculated on TCRB nucleotide sequences, was used to quantify repertoire sharing. Out-of-frame TCRB sequences from naive cells were analyzed as a proxy for the pre-selection repertoire. TCRdb carries this immuneACCESS record with in-frame sequences only. Its versions omit some clonotypes, under half of them owing to an unresolved V gene in the studies checked, with the rest unexplained. Clone size and V and J calls were adopted from that table, with D and trimming inferred from the DNA. The sample has over 600,000 clones on record, approximately 13% of them singletons. The ten largest make up 0.095% to 0.15% of the sample.

This chain joins TRBV28 to TRBJ1-5; the D gene is perhaps TRBD1, from 5 matching bases. Sequenced sample: naive CD4+ T cells from blood. The cell subset or site label here, explained by the study, means: true naive CD4+ T cells. This sequence was found in a man in his thirties or forties with type 1 diabetes. The CDR3 loop reads CASSLKVDSSNQPQHF. The nucleotide sequence reads TGTGCCAGCAGTTTAAAGGTAGACAGCAGCAATCAGCCCCAGCATTTT. The entire variable domain, with the stretches around the CDR3 drawn from the reference TRBV28 and TRBJ1-5 proteins, is DVKVTQSSRYLVKRTGEKVFLECVQDMDHENMFWYRQDPGLGLRLIYFSYDVKMKEKGDIPEGYSVSREKKERFSLILESASTNQTSMYLCASSLKVDSSNQPQHFGDGTRLSIL.